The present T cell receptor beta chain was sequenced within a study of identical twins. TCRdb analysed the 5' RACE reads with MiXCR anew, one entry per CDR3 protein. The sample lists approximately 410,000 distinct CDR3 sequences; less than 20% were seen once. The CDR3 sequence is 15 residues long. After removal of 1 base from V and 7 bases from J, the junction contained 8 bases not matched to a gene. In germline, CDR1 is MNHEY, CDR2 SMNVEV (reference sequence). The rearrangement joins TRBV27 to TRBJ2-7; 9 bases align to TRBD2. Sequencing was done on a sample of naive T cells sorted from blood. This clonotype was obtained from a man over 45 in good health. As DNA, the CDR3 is TGTGCCAGCAGTTTATTTGCGGGAGGGCCAAGGGAGCAGTACTTC. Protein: CASSLFAGGPREQYF.